The clone carrying this T cell receptor (beta chain) was detected many times. Its cognate antigen is unknown. The sample is drawn from a study of T cells in Graves' hyperthyroidism and ophthalmopathy. Broader study findings: Most expanded thyroid clonotypes above 0.001 also appeared in blood. Ophthalmopathy, as predicted by the model, came a median approximately 6.5 months after the prediction.

V lost 3 bases, J lost 8 bases, and 16 bases lay in between. Germline CDR1 is SQVTM and CDR2 is ANQGSEA. The CDR3 is 13 residues long. Regions amplified from RNA transcripts were the TCR beta CDR3 regions. HTBI primers drove first-round RT-PCR of the TCR CDR3. From the multiplex PCR reads, TCRdb called clonotypes with MiXCR, one entry per CDR3 protein. This sample carries some 500,000 distinct CDR3 sequences, about 24% of them seen once, and the ten largest clones take about 11%. For the diagnoses, clinical symptoms, serum thyroxine and TRAb, thyroid ultrasound and orbital computed tomography were used.

Sequences were obtained from blood. The receptor comes from a woman aged 25-40 years with Graves' ophthalmopathy. The chain joins TRBV29-1 to TRBJ1-1; D perhaps matches TRBD1 (5 bases). The CDR3 reads CSVDHEGPTEAFF. The CDR3, as DNA: TGCAGCGTTGACCACGAGGGACCGACCGAAGCTTTCTTT.